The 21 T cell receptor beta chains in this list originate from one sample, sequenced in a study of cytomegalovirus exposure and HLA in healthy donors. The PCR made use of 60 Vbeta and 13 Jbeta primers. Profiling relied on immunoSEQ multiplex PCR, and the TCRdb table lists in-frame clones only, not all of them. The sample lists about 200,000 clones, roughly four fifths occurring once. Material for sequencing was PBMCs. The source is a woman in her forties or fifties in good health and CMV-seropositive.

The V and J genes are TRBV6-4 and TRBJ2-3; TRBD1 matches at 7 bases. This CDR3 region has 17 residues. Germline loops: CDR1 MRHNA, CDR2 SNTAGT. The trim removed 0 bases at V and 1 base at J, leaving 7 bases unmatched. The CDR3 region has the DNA TGTGCCAGCAGTGACTCTACAGGGGCTGGGGGCACAGATACGCAGTATTTT. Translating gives CASSDSTGAGGTDTQYF.

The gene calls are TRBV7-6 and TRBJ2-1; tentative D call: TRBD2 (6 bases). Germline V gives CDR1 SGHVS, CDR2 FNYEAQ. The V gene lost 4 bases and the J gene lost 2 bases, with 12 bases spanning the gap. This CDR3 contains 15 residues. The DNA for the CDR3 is TGTGCCAGCAGCTACCGGGAGACCACCTACAATGAGCAGTTCTTC. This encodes CASSYRETTYNEQFF.

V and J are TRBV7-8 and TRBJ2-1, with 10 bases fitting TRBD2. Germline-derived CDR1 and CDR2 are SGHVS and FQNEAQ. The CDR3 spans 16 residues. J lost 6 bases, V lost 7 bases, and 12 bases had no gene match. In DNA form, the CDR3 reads TGTGCCAGCACCCCCGGGGCTAGCGGGAGAATCAATGAGCAGTTCTTC. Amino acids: CASTPGASGRINEQFF.

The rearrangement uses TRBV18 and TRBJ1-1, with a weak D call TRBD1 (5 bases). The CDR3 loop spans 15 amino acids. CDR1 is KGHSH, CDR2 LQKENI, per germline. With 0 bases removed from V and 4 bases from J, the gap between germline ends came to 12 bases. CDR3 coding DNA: TGTGCCAGCTCACCACCGACAGACCTGGGCACTGAAGCTTTCTTT. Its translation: CASSPPTDLGTEAFF.

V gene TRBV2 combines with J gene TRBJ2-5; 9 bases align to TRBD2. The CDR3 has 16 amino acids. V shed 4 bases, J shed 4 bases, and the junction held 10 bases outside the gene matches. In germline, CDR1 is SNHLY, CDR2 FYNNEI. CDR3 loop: CASSGPPLAGLETQYF. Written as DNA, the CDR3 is TGTGCCAGCAGTGGGCCCCCACTAGCGGGCCTAGAGACCCAGTACTTC.

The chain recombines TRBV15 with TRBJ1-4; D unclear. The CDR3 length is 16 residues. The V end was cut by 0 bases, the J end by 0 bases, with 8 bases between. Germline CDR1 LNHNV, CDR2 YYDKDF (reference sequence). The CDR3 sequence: CATSRDLAATNEKLFF. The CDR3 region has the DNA TGTGCCACCAGCAGAGATCTGGCAGCAACTAATGAAAAACTGTTTTTT.

As DNA, the CDR3 is TGTGCCAGCAGCCCTACCGTTGGGGAGACCCCGAGCAATGAGCAGTTCTTC. Protein sequence: CASSPTVGETPSNEQFF. This chain uses TRBV5-4 with TRBJ2-1, with D possibly being TRBD2 (5 bases). The length of the CDR3 is 17 residues. Germline V lookup: CDR1 SGHNT, CDR2 YYREEE (reference sequence). V was pared by 4 bases and J by 6 bases, with 23 bases between.

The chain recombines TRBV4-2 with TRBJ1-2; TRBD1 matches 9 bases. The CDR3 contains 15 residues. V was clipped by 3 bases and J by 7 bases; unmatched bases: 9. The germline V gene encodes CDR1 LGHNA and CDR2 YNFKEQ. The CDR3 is CASSQPPGTGLGYTF. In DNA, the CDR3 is TGTGCCAGCAGCCAGCCTCCCGGGACAGGGCTTGGCTACACCTTC.

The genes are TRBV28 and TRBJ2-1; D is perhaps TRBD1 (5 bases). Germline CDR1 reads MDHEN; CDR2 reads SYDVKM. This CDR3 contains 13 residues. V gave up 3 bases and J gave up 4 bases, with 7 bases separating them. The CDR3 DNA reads TGTGCCAGCAGTTTGGGGCAGTACAATGAGCAGTTCTTC. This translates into CASSLGQYNEQFF.

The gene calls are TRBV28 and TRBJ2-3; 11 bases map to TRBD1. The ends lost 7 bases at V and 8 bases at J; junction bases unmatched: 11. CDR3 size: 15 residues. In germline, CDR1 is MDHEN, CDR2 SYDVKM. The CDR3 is CASIPRDRGVGTQYF. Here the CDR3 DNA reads TGTGCCAGCATTCCCCGGGACAGGGGGGTAGGTACGCAGTATTTT.

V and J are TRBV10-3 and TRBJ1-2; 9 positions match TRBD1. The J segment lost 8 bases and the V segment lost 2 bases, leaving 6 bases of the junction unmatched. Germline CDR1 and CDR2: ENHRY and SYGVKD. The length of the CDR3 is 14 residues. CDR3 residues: CAISEGGQGRGYTF. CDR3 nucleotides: TGTGCCATCAGTGAGGGAGGACAGGGGAGAGGCTACACCTTC.

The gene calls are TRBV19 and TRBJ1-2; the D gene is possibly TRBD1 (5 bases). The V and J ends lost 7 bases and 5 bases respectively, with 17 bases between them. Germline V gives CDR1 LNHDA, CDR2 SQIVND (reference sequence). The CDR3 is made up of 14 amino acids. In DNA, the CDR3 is TGTGCCAGTACCCGGGGAGGGGCACTTTATGGCTACACCTTC. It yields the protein CASTRGGALYGYTF.

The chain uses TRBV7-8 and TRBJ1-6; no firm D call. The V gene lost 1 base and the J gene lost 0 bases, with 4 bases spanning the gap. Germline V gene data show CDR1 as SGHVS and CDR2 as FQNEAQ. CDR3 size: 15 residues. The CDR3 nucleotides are TGTGCCAGCAGCTTAGACAGCTCCTATAATTCACCCCTCCACTTT. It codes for CASSLDSSYNSPLHF.

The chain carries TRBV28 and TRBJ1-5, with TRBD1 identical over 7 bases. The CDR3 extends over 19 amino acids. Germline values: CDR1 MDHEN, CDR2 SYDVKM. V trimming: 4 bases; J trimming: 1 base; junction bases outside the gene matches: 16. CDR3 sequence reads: CASSSPPGGGGISNQPQHF. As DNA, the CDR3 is TGTGCCAGCAGTTCCCCTCCAGGGGGAGGAGGTATAAGCAATCAGCCCCAGCATTTT.

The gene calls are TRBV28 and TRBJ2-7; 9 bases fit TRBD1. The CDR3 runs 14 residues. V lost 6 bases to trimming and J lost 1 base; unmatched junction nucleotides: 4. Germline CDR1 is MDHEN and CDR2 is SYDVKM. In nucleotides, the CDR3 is TGTGCCAGCAGGCAGACAGGGGGGTCCTACGAGCAGTACTTC. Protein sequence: CASRQTGGSYEQYF.

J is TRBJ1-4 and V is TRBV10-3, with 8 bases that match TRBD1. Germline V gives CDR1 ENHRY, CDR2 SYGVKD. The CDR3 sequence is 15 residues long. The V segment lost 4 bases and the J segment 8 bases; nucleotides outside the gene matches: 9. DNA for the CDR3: TGTGCCATCAGTGCGGGGCAGGGGGCAAGGGAAAAACTGTTTTTT. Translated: CAISAGQGAREKLFF.

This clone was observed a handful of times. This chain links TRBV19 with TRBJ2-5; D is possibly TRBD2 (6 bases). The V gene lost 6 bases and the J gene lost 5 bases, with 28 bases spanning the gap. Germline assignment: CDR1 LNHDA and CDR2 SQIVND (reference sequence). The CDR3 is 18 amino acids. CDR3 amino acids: CASRATLGGERYAETQYF. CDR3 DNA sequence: TGTGCCAGTAGAGCAACCCTCGGGGGAGAAAGGTACGCGGAGACCCAGTACTTC.

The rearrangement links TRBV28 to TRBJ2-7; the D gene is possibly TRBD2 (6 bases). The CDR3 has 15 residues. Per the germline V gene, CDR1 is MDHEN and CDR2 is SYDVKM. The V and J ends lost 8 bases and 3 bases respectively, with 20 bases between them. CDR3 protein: CASLEPTAGGYEQYF. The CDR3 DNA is TGTGCCAGCCTCGAACCGACTGCCGGGGGCTACGAGCAGTACTTC.

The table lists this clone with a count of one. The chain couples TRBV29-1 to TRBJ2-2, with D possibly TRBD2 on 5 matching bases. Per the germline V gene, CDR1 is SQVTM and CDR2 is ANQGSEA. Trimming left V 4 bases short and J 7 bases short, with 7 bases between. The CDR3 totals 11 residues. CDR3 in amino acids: CSVGESGELFF. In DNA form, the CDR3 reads TGCAGCGTTGGGGAGAGCGGGGAGCTGTTTTTT.

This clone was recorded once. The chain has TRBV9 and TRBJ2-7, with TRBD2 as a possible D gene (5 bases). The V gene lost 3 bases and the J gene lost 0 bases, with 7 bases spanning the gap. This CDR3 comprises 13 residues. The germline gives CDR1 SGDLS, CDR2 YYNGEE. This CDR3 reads CASSGRDSYEQYF. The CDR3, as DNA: TGTGCCAGCAGCGGACGGGACTCCTACGAGCAGTACTTC. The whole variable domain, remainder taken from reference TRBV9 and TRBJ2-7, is DSGVTQTPKHLITATGQRVTLRCSPRSGDLSVYWYQQSLDQGLQFLIQYYNGEERAKGNILERFSAQQFPDLHSELNLSSLELGDSALYFCASSGRDSYEQYFGPGTRLTVT.

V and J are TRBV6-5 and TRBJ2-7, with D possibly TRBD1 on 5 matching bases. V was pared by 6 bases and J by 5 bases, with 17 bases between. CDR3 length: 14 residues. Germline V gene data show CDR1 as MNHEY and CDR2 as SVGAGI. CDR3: CASSRSTVGHEQYF. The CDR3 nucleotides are TGTGCCAGCAGCCGGTCGACAGTAGGCCACGAGCAGTACTTC.